This T cell receptor (beta chain) was found in a study of blood T cell repertoires in COVID-19 (dated by TCRdb to about 2020). Background for the entire study: Samples from collaborators originated in the United States, Italy and Spain and spanned both the acute and convalescent phases of COVID-19. Samples were obtained from the ongoing ImmuneRACE study (first 160 participants) and from some 1,300 subjects provided by 6 global collaborators. The dataset comprised deeply sampled blood TCRbeta repertoires from subjects exposed to, actively infected with, or recovered from COVID-19. The repertoires were released in a freely available public database meant as a resource for research on the immune response to SARS-CoV-2. A de-identified subject ID, COVID-19 status, age in years and sex were almost always included in the sample metadata. Where HLA class I and class II types were available, the types were taken from metadata supplied by the sample provider, not from assay-based typing. The material from the prospective study consisted of cDNA or gDNA derived from T cells, B-cell-depleted T cells, or PBMCs.

Deletion took 8 bases off V and 2 bases off J, with a span of 16 bases between the germline ends. The CDR3 goes from the cysteine to the phenylalanine over 16 residues. Only the CDR3 part of the read is kept: 48 bases, read in frame from the first base. Sequences LNHDA (CDR1) and SQIVND (CDR2) are obtained from the germline V gene (reference sequence). TCRbeta CDR3 regions were amplified from genomic DNA by means of the immunoSEQ Assay, a bias-controlled multiplex PCR. On the study's bioinformatics: Within the assay, amplification of reference gene primers was used to estimate how many nucleated cells each sample contained. Sequence reads were collapsed and filtered to measure the absolute abundance of every unique TCRbeta CDR3 rearrangement. Productive Simpson clonality was computed per sample as the square root of Simpson's diversity index over productive rearrangements. As stored in TCRdb, this immuneACCESS dataset retains in-frame rearrangements with V and J assigned. A fraction of the clones does not appear; measured against another copy, unresolved V genes explain less than half of the discrepancy, and the remainder lacks a known reason. Clonal size and the V and J genes are those of that table, whereas D and trimming came from the DNA. In all, the sample holds about 400,000 clones, and 85% to 90% of those were seen once. 1.7% of the sample goes to the ten largest clones.

Of note for this clone: Its binding antigen is unknown. Base qualities were left out, and no much larger clone turns up one base away.

Participants in the prospective study were aged roughly 18 to 100 years, lived in 20 to 25 United States geographic areas, and enrolled through a virtual design. Cohort assignment in the prospective study relied on participant-reported clinical history from a screening survey and a study questionnaire. Recovered participants in ImmuneRACE Cohort 3 were defined by two consecutive negative NP/OP PCR tests, clearance by a healthcare professional, or resolution of symptoms. In the prospective study, mobile phlebotomists collected whole blood, serum and a nasopharyngeal or oropharyngeal swab from each participant. Participants in the prospective study had the option to provide additional blood draws and questionnaires over an approximately two-month period. Prospective study blood samples were shipped either frozen or at room temperature before DNA extraction. The paper's findings and limits, for the study overall: Clinical and demographic metadata were provided uncurated, with the amount varying by source and participant.

The chain employs TRBV19 and TRBJ1-6, and the D gene may be TRBD1, 5 bases matching. Sequencing used PBMCs or T cells enriched from blood (not recorded which). This receptor was obtained from a woman in her 30s who had recovered from COVID-19. In nucleotides, the sequence is TGTGCCAGTTCCTTCAGGGAAAGGACCTATAATTCACCCCTCCACTTT. This encodes CASSFRERTYNSPLHF.